This passage covers 13 T cell receptor beta chains from one sample sequenced in a study of yellow fever vaccine responses in identical twins. One entry per CDR3 protein results from TCRdb running MiXCR on the RT-PCR reads. In the table there are approximately 3,000 distinct CDR3 sequences, around 82% of which are singletons. The specimen was T cells from blood (PBMCs), unsorted or a sorted subset (not recorded which), collected before or after yellow fever vaccination (not recorded which). The source of these receptors is a woman under 30 who received the yellow fever vaccine.

The DNA for the CDR3 is TGTGCCAGCAGCTTAAGCGGGGGGCTGGGAGATACGCAGTATTTT. Residues: CASSLSGGLGDTQYF. The chain couples TRBV11-2 to TRBJ2-3, with 9 bases matching TRBD2. The germline CDR1 and CDR2 sequences are SGHAT and FQNNGV. Germline trimming cut 2 bases from V and 5 bases from J; bases unmatched to any gene: 5. This CDR3 spans 15 amino acids. The entire variable domain, with the rest obtained from reference TRBV11-2 and TRBJ2-3, is as follows: EAGVAQSPRYKIIEKRQSVAFWCNPISGHATLYWYQQILGQGPKLLIQFQNNGVVDDSQLPKDRFSAERLKGVDSTLKIQPAKLEDSAVYLCASSLSGGLGDTQYFGPGTRLTVL.

DNA of the CDR3: TGTGCCAGCGACGTGGGACTAGACGAGCAGTACTTC. Its protein is CASDVGLDEQYF. V usage is TRBV11-1 and J usage is TRBJ2-7; TRBD2 matches at 8 bases. After removal of 8 bases from V and 5 bases from J, the junction contained 5 bases not matched to a gene. CDR1 and CDR2 from the germline V gene are SGHAT and FQDESV (reference sequence). CDR3 length equals 12 residues.

V and J are TRBV10-1 and TRBJ2-7; 9 bases match TRBD2. CDR3 size: 16 residues. Germline CDR1 and CDR2: WNHNN and SYGVQD (reference sequence). Trimming at V came to 3 bases and at J to 4 bases, leaving 10 bases not matched to a gene. The CDR3 loop reads CASSDLRGSGSYEQYF. Written as DNA, the CDR3 is TGCGCCAGCAGTGATCTACGGGGTAGCGGGAGTTACGAGCAGTACTTC.

Of note for this clonotype: One end of the junction is discordant with germline, which a read error may explain. The V gene is TRBV7-2, the J gene TRBJ2-5; the match to TRBD2 covers 7 bases. Germline lookup yields CDR1 SGHTA and CDR2 FQGNSA. The CDR3 has 12 residues. CDR3 coding DNA: TGTGCCAGCAGCATAGCGGGAGAGACCCAGTACTTC. Translated, it gives CASSIAGETQYF.

This chain joins TRBV10-3 and TRBJ2-7; 9 nucleotides agree with TRBD2. Germline CDR1 ENHRY, CDR2 SYGVKD. The trim removed 4 bases at V and 0 bases at J, leaving 4 bases unmatched. CDR3 length equals 15 residues. As DNA, the CDR3 is TGTGCCATCAGTGGCAGCGGGGGGAGCTCCTACGAGCAGTACTTC. It yields the protein CAISGSGGSSYEQYF.

CDR3 loop: CASSQDWVSSKNIQYF. The CDR3 DNA reads as TGTGCCAGCAGCCAAGATTGGGTCTCTTCCAAAAACATTCAGTACTTC. The chain couples TRBV3-1 to TRBJ2-4; D is unresolved. This CDR3 contains 16 residues. CDR1 and CDR2 from the germline V gene are LGHDT and YNNKEL (reference sequence). Trimming took 0 bases from V and 2 from J, leaving 11 bases between them. The whole variable domain, remainder taken from reference TRBV3-1 and TRBJ2-4, is DTAVSQTPKYLVTQMGNDKSIKCEQNLGHDTMYWYKQDSKKFLKIMFSYNNKELIINETVPNRFSPKSPDKAHLNLHINSLELGDSAVYFCASSQDWVSSKNIQYFGAGTRLSVL.

The chain employs TRBV18 and TRBJ2-1; the D gene could be TRBD1 or TRBD2 (6 bases each). The CDR3 is 16 residues long. V was trimmed by 5 bases and J by 9 bases, leaving 23 bases between them. Germline V gene sequence: CDR1 KGHSH, CDR2 LQKENI. CDR3 coding DNA: TGTGCCAGCTCAACCTTGACAGGATCGGGAGATAGTGAGCAGTTCTTC. Translated, it gives CASSTLTGSGDSEQFF.

This chain links TRBV6-1 with TRBJ2-2, with TRBD1 as a possible D gene (5 bases). CDR3 length: 13 residues. The germline V gene has CDR1 MNHNS and CDR2 SASEGT. Trimming took off 8 bases at V and 3 bases at J, with 10 bases between the two ends. The CDR3 is CASYQGDTGELFF. CDR3 DNA: TGTGCCAGCTACCAGGGCGACACCGGGGAGCTGTTTTTT.

This clonotype was counted between two and nine times. Here the CDR3 reads CASSVRGGYNEQFF. In nucleotides, the CDR3 is TGTGCCAGCAGCGTACGGGGGGGCTACAATGAGCAGTTCTTC. The rearrangement joins TRBV11-3 to TRBJ2-1; TRBD2 agrees at 8 bases. J gave up 3 bases and V 5 bases, and 3 bases lay outside the gene matches. The CDR3 runs to 14 residues. CDR1 is SGHNT, CDR2 YENEEA, per germline. Full variable domain (missing parts from reference TRBV11-3 and TRBJ2-1): EAGVVQSPRYKIIEKKQPVAFWCNPISGHNTLYWYLQNLGQGPELLIRYENEEAVDDSQLPKDRFSAERLKGVDSTLKIQPAELGDSAVYLCASSVRGGYNEQFFGPGTRLTVL.

This clonotype was found a few times. V gene TRBV4-1 combines with J gene TRBJ2-1, with D possibly TRBD1 on 5 matching bases. Germline V gene data show CDR1 as MGHRA and CDR2 as YSYEKL. V lost 0 bases and J lost 6, with 9 bases in between. The CDR3 consists of 14 residues. This chain's CDR3 is CASSQERTRNEQFF. The CDR3 bases are TGCGCCAGCAGCCAAGAGAGGACACGCAATGAGCAGTTCTTC.

This chain joins TRBV27 and TRBJ2-1; 7 positions agree with TRBD1. Germline CDR1 is MNHEY and CDR2 is SMNVEV (reference sequence). The CDR3 loop spans 15 amino acids. The junction had 3 bases not matched to a gene; V was cut back by 4 bases and J by 0 bases. CDR3 coding DNA: TGTGCCAGCAGTTACAGGGACAGCTCCTACAATGAGCAGTTCTTC. Translation: CASSYRDSSYNEQFF.

The chain employs TRBV28 and TRBJ2-7; TRBD2 matches at 7 bases. This CDR3 is built from 15 residues. Germline V gene lookup returns CDR1 MDHEN and CDR2 SYDVKM. The ends lost 4 bases at V and 3 bases at J; junction bases unmatched: 9. The CDR3 is CASSSAPGGYYEQYF. The CDR3 region has the DNA TGTGCCAGCAGTTCCGCCCCGGGGGGATACTACGAGCAGTACTTC.

The J gene is TRBJ2-1, the V gene TRBV30; 11 nucleotides match TRBD2. The CDR3 has 13 amino acids. Per germline, CDR1 GTSNPN and CDR2 SVGIG (reference sequence). V shed 7 bases, J shed 4 bases, and the junction held 3 bases outside the gene matches. Here the CDR3 reads CAFRLAGYNEQFF. Written as DNA, the CDR3 is TGTGCCTTTAGACTAGCGGGGTACAATGAGCAGTTCTTC.